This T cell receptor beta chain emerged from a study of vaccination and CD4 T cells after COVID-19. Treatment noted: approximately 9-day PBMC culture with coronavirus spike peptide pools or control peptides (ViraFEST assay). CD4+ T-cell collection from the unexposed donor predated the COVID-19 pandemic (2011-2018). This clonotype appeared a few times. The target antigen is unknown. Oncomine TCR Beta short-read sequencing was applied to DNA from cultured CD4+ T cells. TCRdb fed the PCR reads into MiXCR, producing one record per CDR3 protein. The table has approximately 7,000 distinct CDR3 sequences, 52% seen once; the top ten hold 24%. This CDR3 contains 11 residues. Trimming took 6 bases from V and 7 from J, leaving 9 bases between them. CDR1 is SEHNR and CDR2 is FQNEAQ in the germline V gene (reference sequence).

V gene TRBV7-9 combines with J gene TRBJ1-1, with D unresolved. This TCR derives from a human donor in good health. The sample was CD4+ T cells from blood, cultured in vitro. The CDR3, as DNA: TGTGCCAGCAGTCTACAAAATGAAGCTTTCTTT. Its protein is CASSLQNEAFF. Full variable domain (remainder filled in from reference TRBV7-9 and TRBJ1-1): DTGVSQNPRHKITKRGQNVTFRCDPISEHNRLYWYRQTLGQGPEFLTYFQNEAQLEKSRLLSDRFSAERPKGSFSTLEIQRTEQGDSAMYLCASSLQNEAFFGQGTRLTVV.